The present TCR beta chain was sequenced within a study of T-cell memory formation after mild COVID-19. This clonotype was recorded a few times. From the 5' RACE reads, TCRdb called clonotypes with MiXCR, one entry per CDR3 protein. The data show 170,000 or so distinct CDR3 sequences, around 21% seen once. Deletions cut 3 bases from V and 5 bases from J, with 9 bases between. This CDR3 comprises 13 residues. From germline, CDR1 is KGHDR and CDR2 SFDVKD. The clonotype was recovered from an adult woman who had mild COVID-19 (a few samples of this study predate the infection). Cell type and time point are not known. Sequencing input: PBMCs or a T cell subset sorted from them (not recorded which). The chain carries TRBV24-1 and TRBJ2-5; the D gene is possibly TRBD2 (7 bases). The CDR3 sequence: CATSDGGAETQYF. In DNA form, the CDR3 reads TGTGCCACCAGTGATGGGGGGGCCGAGACCCAGTACTTC.